What follows are 3 T cell receptor beta chains derived from one specimen sequenced in a study of blood T cell repertoires in COVID-19. Profiled with immunoSEQ multiplex PCR; TCRdb holds only in-frame clones, not every one. The sample yields about 180,000 clones, roughly 89% seen once. Sequenced material: peripheral blood. Source of these receptors: a woman aged 45 to 65 with acute or convalescent COVID-19.

V and J are TRBV29-1 and TRBJ1-2, with D tentatively TRBD1 (5 bases). Trimming cost V 3 bases and J 1 base, with 12 bases left between them. The CDR3 extends over 14 amino acids. CDR1 and CDR2 (germline): SQVTM, ANQGSEA. CDR3 residues: CSVEKGENNYGYTF. The CDR3 region has the DNA TGCAGCGTTGAGAAAGGGGAAAATAACTATGGCTACACCTTC.

V usage is TRBV7-2 and J usage is TRBJ2-7; 8 positions agree with TRBD1. Germline V lookup: CDR1 SGHTA, CDR2 FQGNSA. This CDR3 contains 15 residues. V lost 4 bases, J lost 5 bases, and 10 bases stayed unmatched. CDR3 loop: CASSSDWTGRNEQYF. The CDR3 bases are TGTGCCAGCAGCTCCGATTGGACAGGGAGAAACGAGCAGTACTTC.

The chain combines TRBV6-5 with TRBJ1-2; D call uncertain. V lost 11 bases to trimming and J lost 3 bases, with 13 bases between them. The germline V gene encodes CDR1 MNHEY and CDR2 SVGAGI. The CDR3 covers 12 residues. The CDR3 sequence is CAELAGDYGYTF. DNA for the CDR3: TGTGCCGAACTAGCAGGCGACTATGGCTACACCTTC.